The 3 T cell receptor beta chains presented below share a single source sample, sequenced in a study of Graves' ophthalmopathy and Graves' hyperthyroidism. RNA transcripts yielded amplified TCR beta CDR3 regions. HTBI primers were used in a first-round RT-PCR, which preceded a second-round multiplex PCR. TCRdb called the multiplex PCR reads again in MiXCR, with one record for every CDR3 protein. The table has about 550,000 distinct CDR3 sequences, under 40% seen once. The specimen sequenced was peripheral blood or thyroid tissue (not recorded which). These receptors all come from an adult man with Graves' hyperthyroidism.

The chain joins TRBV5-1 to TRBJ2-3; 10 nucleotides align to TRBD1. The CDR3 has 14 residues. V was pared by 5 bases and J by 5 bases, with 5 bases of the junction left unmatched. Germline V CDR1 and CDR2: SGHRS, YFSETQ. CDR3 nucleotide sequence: TGCGCCAGCAGAAGACAGGGGGCCGAAGATACGCAGTATTTT. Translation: CASRRQGAEDTQYF.

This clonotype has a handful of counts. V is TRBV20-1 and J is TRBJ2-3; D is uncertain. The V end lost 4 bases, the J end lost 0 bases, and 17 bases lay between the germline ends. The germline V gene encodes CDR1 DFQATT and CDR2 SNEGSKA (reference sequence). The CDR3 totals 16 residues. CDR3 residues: CSANRLAARSTDTQYF. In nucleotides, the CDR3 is TGCAGTGCTAATAGACTGGCGGCAAGGAGCACAGATACGCAGTATTTT.

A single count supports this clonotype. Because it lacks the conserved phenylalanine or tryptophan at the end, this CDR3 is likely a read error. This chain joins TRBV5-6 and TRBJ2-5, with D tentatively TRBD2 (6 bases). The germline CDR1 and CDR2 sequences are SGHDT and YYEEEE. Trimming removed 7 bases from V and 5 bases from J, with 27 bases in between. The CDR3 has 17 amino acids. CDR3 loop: CASHAPARGGIWETQYL. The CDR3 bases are TGTGCCAGCCACGCCCCGGCTAGGGGAGGAATTTGGGAGACCCAGTACCTC.